This T cell receptor beta chain was captured by sequencing in a study of shared clonotypes between healthy human individuals. Across the whole study: Aged between 18 and 49, the donors were two women and a few men.

Deletions cut 6 bases from V and 9 bases from J, with 21 bases between. The CDR3 sequence is 14 residues long. Germline V gives CDR1 LNHDA, CDR2 SQIVND (reference sequence). Clones were read by immunoSEQ multiplex PCR, and TCRdb kept only the in-frame ones, dropping some. The table has about 530,000 clones, 60% to 80% seen once. The sequence derives from a woman between 40 and 50 years old in good health. Some clones in this sample may be carry-over from other donors' samples. The specimen was PBMCs. The V and J genes are TRBV19 and TRBJ2-7; D is perhaps TRBD1 or TRBD2 (5 bases each). In nucleotides, the CDR3 is TGTGCCAGTAGCCCGGGGACCCTACGAGTTGGGCAGTACTTC. Translated, it gives CASSPGTLRVGQYF.